Sequencing of this TCR beta chain was carried out in a study of beta chain features in type 1 diabetes. Turning to the study itself: The samples had 107,917,701 sorted cells examined in all. Broader study findings: Patients and controls would be equally affected if PCR favored shorter templates.

Expressed TCRB transcripts were sequenced, since all the RNA that had been isolated was reverse transcribed. This table comes from immunoSEQ multiplex PCR, and its TCRdb copy is limited to in-frame clones, with some not included. The sample yields 200,000 to 300,000 clones, 25% to 30% seen once. CDR1 is SGDLS, CDR2 YYNGEE, per germline. CDR3 length equals 17 residues. The J segment lost 2 bases and the V segment lost 0 bases, leaving 8 bases of the junction unmatched. Only a few counts were recorded for this clone. Its cognate antigen is unknown. The sequence was collected from a man in his thirties or forties in good health. Material for sequencing was central memory CD4+ T cells from blood. The chain couples TRBV9 to TRBJ2-5, with 9 bases that match TRBD1. CDR3 in DNA: TGTGCCAGCAGCGTAGGGGCGACAGGGGGTATACAAGAGACCCAGTACTTC. Its translation is CASSVGATGGIQETQYF.